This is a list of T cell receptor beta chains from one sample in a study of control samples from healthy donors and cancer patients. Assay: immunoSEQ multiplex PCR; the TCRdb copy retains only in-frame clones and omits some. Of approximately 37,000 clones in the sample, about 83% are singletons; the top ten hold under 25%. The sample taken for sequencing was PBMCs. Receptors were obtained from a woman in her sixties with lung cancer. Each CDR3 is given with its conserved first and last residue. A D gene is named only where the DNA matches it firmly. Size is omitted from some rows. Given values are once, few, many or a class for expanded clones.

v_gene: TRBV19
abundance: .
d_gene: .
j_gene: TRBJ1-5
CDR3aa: CASSSGRLQPQHF
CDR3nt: TGTGCCAGTAGTTCGGGCAGACTCCAGCCCCAGCATTTT

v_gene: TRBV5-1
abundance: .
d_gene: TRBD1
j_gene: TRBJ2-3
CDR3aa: CASSLAGQTTDTQYF
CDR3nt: TGCGCCAGCAGCTTGGCGGGACAGACCACAGATACGCAGTATTTT

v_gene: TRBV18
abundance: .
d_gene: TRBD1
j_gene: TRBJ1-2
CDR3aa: CASSLSRTGGEKGYTF
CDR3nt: TGTGCCAGCTCACTCTCCCGAACAGGGGGCGAAAAGGGCTACACCTTC

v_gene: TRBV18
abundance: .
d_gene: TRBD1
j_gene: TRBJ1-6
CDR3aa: CASSPGTGHNSPLHF
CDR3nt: TGTGCCAGCTCACCAGGGACAGGGCATAATTCACCCCTCCACTTT

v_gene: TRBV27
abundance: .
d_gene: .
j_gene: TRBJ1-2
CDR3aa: CASSLLGGYGYTF
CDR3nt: TGTGCCAGCAGTTTACTTGGCGGGTATGGCTACACCTTC

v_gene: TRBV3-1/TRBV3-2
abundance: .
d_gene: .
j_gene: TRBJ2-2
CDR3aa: CASSLGAFTGELFF
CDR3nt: TGTGCCAGCAGCTTAGGGGCCTTCACCGGGGAGCTGTTTTTT

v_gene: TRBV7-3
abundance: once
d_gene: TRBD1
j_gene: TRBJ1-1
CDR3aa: CASSSTRTGLAEAFF
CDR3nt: TGTGCCAGCAGCTCCACTCGGACAGGGCTAGCTGAAGCTTTCTTT

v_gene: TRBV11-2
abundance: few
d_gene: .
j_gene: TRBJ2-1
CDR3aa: CASSSVTGVGNEQFF
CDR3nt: TGTGCCAGCAGCTCGGTAACGGGAGTGGGAAATGAGCAGTTCTTC

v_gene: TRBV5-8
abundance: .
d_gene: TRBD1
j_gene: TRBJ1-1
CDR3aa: CASSLGADRTMNTEAFF
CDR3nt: TGTGCCAGCAGCTTGGGTGCGGACAGGACCATGAACACTGAAGCTTTCTTT

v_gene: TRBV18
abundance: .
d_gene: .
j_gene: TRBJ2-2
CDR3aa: CASRPEAGELFF
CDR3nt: TGTGCCAGCAGGCCGGAGGCCGGGGAGCTGTTTTTT

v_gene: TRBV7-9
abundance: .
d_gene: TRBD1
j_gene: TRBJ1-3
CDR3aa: CASSDRIRQGELSGNTIYF
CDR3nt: TGTGCCAGCAGCGACCGAATACGACAGGGAGAACTCTCTGGAAACACCATATATTTT

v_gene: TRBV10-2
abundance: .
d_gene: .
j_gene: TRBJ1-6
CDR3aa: CASSERGWYGDSPLHF
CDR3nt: TGCGCCAGCAGTGAGCGAGGCTGGTACGGGGATTCACCCCTCCACTTT

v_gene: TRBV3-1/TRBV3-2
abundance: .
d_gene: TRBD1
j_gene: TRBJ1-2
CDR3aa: CASSQAPRTGPLTNYGYTF
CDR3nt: TGTGCCAGCAGCCAGGCACCTAGGACAGGGCCACTTACTAACTATGGCTACACCTTC

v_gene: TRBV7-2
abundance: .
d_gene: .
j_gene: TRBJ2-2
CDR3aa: CASSPFLRIEKELFF
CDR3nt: TGTGCCAGCAGTCCGTTCCTACGGATAGAGAAGGAGCTGTTTTTT

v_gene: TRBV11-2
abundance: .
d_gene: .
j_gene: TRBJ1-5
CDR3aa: CASSQGAWGNQPQHF
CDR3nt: TGTGCCAGCAGCCAGGGCGCCTGGGGCAATCAGCCCCAGCATTTT

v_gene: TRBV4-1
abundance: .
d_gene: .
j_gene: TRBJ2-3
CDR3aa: CASSHPWGTQYF
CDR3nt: TGCGCCAGCAGCCATCCCTGGGGTACGCAGTATTTT

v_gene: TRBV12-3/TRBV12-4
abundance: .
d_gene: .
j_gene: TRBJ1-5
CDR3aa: CASTQLWAGPQHF
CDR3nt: TGTGCCAGCACCCAGTTGTGGGCTGGGCCCCAGCATTTT

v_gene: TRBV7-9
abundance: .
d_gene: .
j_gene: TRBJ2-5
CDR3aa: CASSSQGFGLGETQYF
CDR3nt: TGTGCCAGCAGCTCGCAAGGGTTTGGGTTGGGCGAGACCCAGTACTTC

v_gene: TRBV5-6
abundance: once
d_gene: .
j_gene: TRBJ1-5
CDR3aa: CASSEFGRLSNQPQHF
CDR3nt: TGTGCCAGCAGCGAGTTTGGACGTCTTAGCAATCAGCCCCAGCATTTT

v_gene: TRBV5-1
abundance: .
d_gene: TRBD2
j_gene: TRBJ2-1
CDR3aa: CASSEGTITAEQFF
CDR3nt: TGCGCCAGCAGCGAAGGGACTATAACTGCTGAGCAGTTCTTC

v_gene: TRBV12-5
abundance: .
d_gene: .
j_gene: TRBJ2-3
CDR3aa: CASGLVQETQYF
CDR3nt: TGTGCTAGTGGTTTGGTACAGGAAACGCAGTATTTT

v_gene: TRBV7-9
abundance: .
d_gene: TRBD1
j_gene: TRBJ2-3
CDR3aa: CASSSLSDRWTADTQYF
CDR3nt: TGTGCCAGCAGCTCCTTGTCGGACAGGTGGACGGCAGATACGCAGTATTTT

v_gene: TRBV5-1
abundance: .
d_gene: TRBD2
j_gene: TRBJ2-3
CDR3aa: CASSLASGGTDTQYF
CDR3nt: TGCGCCAGCAGCTTGGCTAGCGGGGGCACAGATACGCAGTATTTT

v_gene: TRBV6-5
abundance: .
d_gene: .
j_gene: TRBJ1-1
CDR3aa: CASSYNVRSNTEAFF
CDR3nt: TGTGCCAGCAGTTATAATGTTAGGTCGAACACTGAAGCTTTCTTT

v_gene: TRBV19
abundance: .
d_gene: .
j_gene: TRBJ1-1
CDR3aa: CASSFFHREKSTEAFF
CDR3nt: TGTGCCAGTAGTTTCTTTCACAGGGAAAAGAGCACTGAAGCTTTCTTT

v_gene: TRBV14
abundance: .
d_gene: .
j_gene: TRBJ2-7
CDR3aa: CASSPLGGRDYEQYF
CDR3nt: TGTGCCAGCAGCCCCCTGGGCGGGCGGGACTACGAGCAGTACTTC

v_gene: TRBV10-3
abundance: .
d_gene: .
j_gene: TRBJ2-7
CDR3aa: CAISETRDSLWYF
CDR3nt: TGTGCCATCAGTGAGACCCGGGACTCCCTATGGTACTTC

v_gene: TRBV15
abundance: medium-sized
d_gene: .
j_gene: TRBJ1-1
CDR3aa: CATSRGTAREAFF
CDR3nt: TGTGCCACCAGCAGAGGGACAGCGCGTGAAGCTTTCTTT

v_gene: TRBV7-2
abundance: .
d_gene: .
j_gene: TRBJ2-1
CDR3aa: CASSLALSYLIIHKDNEQFF
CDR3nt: TGTGCCAGCAGCTTAGCGTTAAGTTACCTGATTATTCACAAGGACAATGAGCAGTTCTTC

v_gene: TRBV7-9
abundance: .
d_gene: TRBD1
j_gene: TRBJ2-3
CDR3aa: CASSLRTGSTDTQYF
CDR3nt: TGTGCCAGCAGCTTACGGACAGGGAGCACAGATACGCAGTATTTT

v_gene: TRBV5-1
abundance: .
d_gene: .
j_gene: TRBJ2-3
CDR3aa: CASSFADSPSTDTQYF
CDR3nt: TGCGCCAGCAGCTTTGCGGACAGCCCTAGCACAGATACGCAGTATTTT

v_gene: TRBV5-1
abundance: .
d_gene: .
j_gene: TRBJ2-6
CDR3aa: CASSRRQGGRFGANVLTF
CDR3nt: TGCGCCAGCAGCCGTCGACAGGGAGGCCGTTTCGGGGCCAACGTCCTGACTTTC

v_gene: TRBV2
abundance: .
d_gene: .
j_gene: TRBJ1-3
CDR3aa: CASSGQSFGNTIYF
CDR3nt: TGTGCCAGCAGTGGACAGAGCTTTGGAAACACCATATATTTT

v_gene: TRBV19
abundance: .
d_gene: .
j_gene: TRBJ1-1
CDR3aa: CASSIGEQPRPEAFF
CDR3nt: TGTGCCAGTAGTATAGGGGAACAGCCCAGGCCTGAAGCTTTCTTT

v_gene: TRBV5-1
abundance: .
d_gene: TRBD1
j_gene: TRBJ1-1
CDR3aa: CASSLVAQQGKGSNTEAFF
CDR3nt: TGCGCCAGCAGCTTGGTAGCACAACAGGGGAAGGGTAGCAACACTGAAGCTTTCTTT

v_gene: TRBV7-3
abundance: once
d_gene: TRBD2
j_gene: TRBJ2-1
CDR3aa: CASSSGTSGEDEQFF
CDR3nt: TGTGCCAGCAGCTCCGGGACTAGCGGGGAGGATGAGCAGTTCTTC

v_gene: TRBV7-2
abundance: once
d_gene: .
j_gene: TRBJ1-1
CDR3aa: CASSFRTEEAFF
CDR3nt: TGTGCCAGCAGCTTCCGGACAGAAGAAGCTTTCTTT

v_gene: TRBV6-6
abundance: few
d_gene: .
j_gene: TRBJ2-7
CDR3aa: CASGGDSSYEQYF
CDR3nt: TGTGCCAGCGGCGGGGACTCCTCCTACGAGCAGTACTTC

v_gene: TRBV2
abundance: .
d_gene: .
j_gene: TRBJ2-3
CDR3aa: CASSDQPQDTQYF
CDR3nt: TGTGCCAGCAGTGACCAGCCACAAGATACGCAGTATTTT

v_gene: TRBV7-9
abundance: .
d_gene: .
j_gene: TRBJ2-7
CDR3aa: CASSPPKGNFDEQYF
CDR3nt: TGTGCCAGCAGCCCACCAAAAGGAAACTTCGACGAGCAGTACTTC